The next 13 T cell receptor beta chains were all read from a single sample in a study of OX40 agonist ivuxolimab in advanced cancers. Measured with immunoSEQ multiplex PCR; TCRdb has only the in-frame clones, and not every one. The table lists roughly 80,000 clones, approximately 82% of them singletons. The sequencing used CD4+ or CD8+ T cells sorted from blood, collected in a trial of the OX40 agonist ivuxolimab. The receptors were sampled from an adult with an advanced solid tumor such as melanoma, head and neck, liver or kidney cancer.

CDR3 coding DNA: TGTGCCAGCAGCCCAGCGGGGGACAGGTACCTCCATGGCTACACCTTC. Translating gives CASSPAGDRYLHGYTF. The chain uses TRBV7-9 and TRBJ1-2; TRBD1 agrees at 8 bases. The CDR3 has 16 residues. In germline, CDR1 is SEHNR, CDR2 FQNEAQ (reference sequence). The trim removed 5 bases at V and 6 bases at J, leaving 14 bases unmatched.

The rearrangement joins TRBV9 to TRBJ1-2; 7 nucleotides line up with TRBD1. V trimming: 0 bases; J trimming: 7 bases; junction bases outside the gene matches: 9. The germline gives CDR1 SGDLS, CDR2 YYNGEE. This CDR3 is built from 15 residues. Here the CDR3 DNA reads TGTGCCAGCAGCGTAGCTAATACAGGGGAGGGTGGCTACACCTTC. Its protein is CASSVANTGEGGYTF.

The chain joins TRBV4-2 to TRBJ1-2; tentatively, D is TRBD1 (5 bases). There are 16 residues in the CDR3. Germline V gene sequence: CDR1 LGHNA, CDR2 YNFKEQ. V shed 1 base and J shed 5 bases, with 17 bases lying between them. CDR3 residues: CASSQVGPGREYGYTF. CDR3 sequence (DNA): TGTGCCAGCAGCCAAGTGGGGCCAGGGAGAGAGTATGGCTACACCTTC.

The chain links TRBV18 to TRBJ1-1, with no clear D. V shed 3 bases and J shed 4 bases, with 12 bases lying between them. The CDR3 runs 14 residues. Germline V gene sequence: CDR1 KGHSH, CDR2 LQKENI. CDR3: CASSPTAVGTEAFF. In nucleotides, the CDR3 is TGTGCCAGCTCACCCACCGCAGTAGGCACTGAAGCTTTCTTT.

This chain connects TRBV7-2 to TRBJ1-6; tentative D call: TRBD1 (5 bases). Germline V gene sequence: CDR1 SGHTA, CDR2 FQGNSA. V lost 2 bases, J lost 6 bases, and 14 bases lay in between. CDR3 size: 16 residues. CDR3 residues: CASSLLGVGSNSPLHF. CDR3 sequence (DNA): TGTGCCAGCAGCTTACTAGGGGTCGGGAGTAATTCACCCCTCCACTTT.

V gene TRBV9 combines with J gene TRBJ1-4, with 7 bases fitting TRBD1. V dropped 0 bases and J dropped 4; count of bases not matched to a gene: 3. Germline V gene lookup returns CDR1 SGDLS and CDR2 YYNGEE. This CDR3 is 15 amino acids long. This chain's CDR3 is CASSVATGLNEKLFF. The CDR3 DNA follows: TGTGCCAGCAGCGTAGCGACAGGGCTTAATGAAAAACTGTTTTTT.

Only one count was recorded for this clone. This chain connects TRBV19 to TRBJ2-5; 7 bases agree with TRBD1. Looked up from germline, CDR1 is LNHDA and CDR2 is SQIVND (reference sequence). The CDR3 totals 13 residues. Trimming at V came to 5 bases and at J to 2 bases, leaving 2 bases not matched to a gene. This CDR3 reads CASSADRQETQYF. The CDR3 DNA reads as TGTGCCAGTAGTGCGGACAGGCAAGAGACCCAGTACTTC.

The chain couples TRBV2 to TRBJ1-1, with no clear D. The CDR3 is 13 residues long. CDR1 is SNHLY, CDR2 FYNNEI, per germline. Trimming removed 7 bases at V and 0 bases at J, with 9 bases between. CDR3: CASIRNMNTEAFF. The CDR3 coding sequence is TGTGCCAGCATCAGAAACATGAACACTGAAGCTTTCTTT.

The chain links TRBV2 to TRBJ2-7; tentative D call: TRBD1 (5 bases). V was trimmed by 1 base and J by 0 bases, leaving 10 bases between them. Germline CDR1 is SNHLY and CDR2 is FYNNEI. The CDR3 loop spans 15 amino acids. CDR3 in DNA: TGTGCCAGCAGTGAAGAACAGGACCTCTCCTACGAGCAGTACTTC. Translation gives CASSEEQDLSYEQYF.

The chain uses TRBV5-1 and TRBJ1-4; D might be TRBD1 (5 bases). Germline lookup yields CDR1 SGHRS and CDR2 YFSETQ. This CDR3 is 17 amino acids long. With 0 bases removed from V and 0 bases from J, the gap between germline ends came to 12 bases. The CDR3 DNA follows: TGCGCCAGCAGCTTGGTGGGAGACAGTTCAACTAATGAAAAACTGTTTTTT. Its translation is CASSLVGDSSTNEKLFF.

In this sample, this clone turned up a few times. The chain joins TRBV9 to TRBJ2-3; TRBD2 matches at 9 bases. In germline, CDR1 is SGDLS, CDR2 YYNGEE. The junction had 21 bases not matched to a gene; V was cut back by 4 bases and J by 3 bases. The CDR3 covers 20 residues. The CDR3 loop is CASSPGGLAGVYGRTDTQYF. CDR3 bases: TGTGCCAGCAGCCCAGGGGGGTTAGCGGGAGTCTATGGAAGGACAGATACGCAGTATTTT.

This chain joins TRBV10-3 and TRBJ2-2; either TRBD1 or TRBD2 may supply D (5 bases each). CDR1 ENHRY and CDR2 SYGVKD come from the germline V gene. V shed 4 bases and J shed 5 bases, with 5 bases lying between them. The CDR3 is made up of 12 amino acids. The CDR3 region has the DNA TGTGCCATCAGTGGGGGGACCGGGGAGCTGTTTTTT. Residues: CAISGGTGELFF.

The chain combines TRBV5-8 with TRBJ2-3; D could derive from TRBD1 or TRBD2 (6 bases each). The V gene's germline CDR1 is SGHTS and CDR2 YDEGEE. The ends were cut back, 5 bases at V and 1 base at J, with 11 bases in the middle. This CDR3 spans 14 amino acids. CDR3 region: CASRGGLGTDTQYF. CDR3 bases: TGTGCCAGCAGGGGGGGCCTAGGCACAGATACGCAGTATTTT.